The source of this TCR beta chain is a study of PD-1 blockade in classical Hodgkin lymphoma. Study-wide points: Repertoire difference causes, possibly disease activity or prior therapy, remain undefined.

Details on this clone: Its specificity is unknown.

Method: immunoSEQ multiplex PCR; TCRdb's copy keeps in-frame clones and lacks some. The sample has some 23,000 clones, roughly nine tenths seen once. Time point noted: newly diagnosed, previously untreated cHL patient sample. Negative selection with magnetic separation was used to purify CD4+ T cells from thawed PBMCs. The comparison group had newly diagnosed, previously untreated classical Hodgkin lymphoma. The sequenced material came from CD4+ T cells from blood. The clonotype was recovered from a human donor with classical Hodgkin lymphoma.

As DNA, the CDR3 is TGCAGCGTTGAATCTATGGGGCACACTGAAGCTTTCTTT. This gives the protein CSVESMGHTEAFF. The V gene is TRBV29-1, the J gene TRBJ1-1, with a tentative D call TRBD1 (5 bases). The CDR3 covers 13 residues. CDR1 is SQVTM and CDR2 is ANQGSEA in the germline V gene. V was clipped by 2 bases and J by 3 bases, with 10 bases between them.